One T cell receptor beta chain is described in this entry. Its target is unknown. The CDR3 loop spans 14 amino acids. Germline CDR1 reads SGHTA; CDR2 reads FQGNSA. With 5 bases removed from V and 1 base from J, the gap between germline ends came to 10 bases. Samples: about 28 days before transplant, then days 30, 100 and 180 after. These data originate in a study of T cell clonotyping in hematopoietic cell transplantation. Study-level points and caveats: No sorting was done, leaving CD4 and CD8 contributions mixed. After transplant, recipient diversity fell while pathologically expanded clonotypes grew through day 180.

Data came from immunoSEQ multiplex PCR; TCRdb stores just in-frame clones and leaves some out. Here the sample spans roughly 7,000 clones, 88% being singletons. This sample comprised PBMCs, obtained 100 days after allogeneic stem cell transplant. The receptor was isolated from a male patient aged 18-29 years who had an allogeneic stem cell transplant from a related donor, so the T cells may come from the graft donor. Some clones in this sample may be carry-over from other donors' samples. The rearrangement links TRBV7-2 to TRBJ2-3; D is unresolved. Written as DNA, the CDR3 is TGTGCCAGCAGCACTTACGAGGGCACAGATACGCAGTATTTT. This translates into CASSTYEGTDTQYF. Full variable domain (rest looked up from reference TRBV7-2 and TRBJ2-3): GAGVSQSPSNKVTEKGKDVELRCDPISGHTALYWYRQSLGQGLEFLIYFQGNSAPDKSGLPSDRFSAERTGGSVSTLTIQRTQQEDSAVYLCASSTYEGTDTQYFGPGTRLTVL.